Here is one TCR beta chain with its context. This clonotype was detected ten times or more. What antigen it recognizes has not been identified. No much larger clone exists at a distance of one base, and base qualities are not known. Stable Graves' hyperthyroidism was defined as the absence of progression to ophthalmopathy over 18 months of follow-up. Hyperthyroidism patients were newly diagnosed, with disease duration under 2 months, and aged 18 to 65 years. Patients with uncontrolled infections, other autoimmune diseases, pregnancy or lactation were excluded. Diagnoses were established on the basis of clinical symptoms, serum thyroxine and TRAb, thyroid ultrasound, and orbital computed tomography. PBMCs were isolated from 8 to 10 ml of fresh peripheral blood by Ficoll-Paque density gradient centrifugation. Total RNA was extracted with Trizol reagent, and quality was checked on an Agilent 2100 Bioanalyzer.

Amplification of TCR beta CDR3 regions was carried out from RNA transcripts. For the first round of RT-PCR on the TCR CDR3, the HTBI primer set was used together with the Qiagen OneStep RT-PCR kit. Libraries were constructed in a second round of multiplex PCR, after which size selection and purification were carried out. Libraries were sequenced paired-end with 100 bp reads on an Illumina HiSeq2000. Per the original workflow: SOAPnuke was used to process the raw data, throwing out any read that contained adapters or uncalled bases, had a mean Phred below 15, or lacked an exact constant-primer or identifier match. COPE v1.2.5 was used to merge high-quality paired reads, and clonotypes were defined as unique nucleotide sequences. Clonotypes were aligned to IMGT TRBV, TRBD and TRBJ reference segments using MiTCR v1.1. The analysis was restricted to V-J combinations with a frequency above 0.0001, which together covered just over 98% of the repertoires. A TCS score was defined as the ratio between F50 (clonal expansion) and ExV (chaos), using BLOSUM62-based TCRdist between CDR3 peptides within each V-J. Welch's t-statistics and random forest reduced several hundred V-J features to some 14, which were used in a naive Bayes classifier (R e1071). TCRdb reprocessing: public reads trimmed at Q25 with fastp, clones called with MiXCR, in-frame beta chains kept. One record per CDR3 amino acid sequence lists the most common genes and DNA. The V and J calls come from TCRdb's annotation, not from the publication. The sample data list under 800,000 distinct CDR3 sequences, and 14% of these were observed just once. The ten largest clonotypes hold 10% of the sample.

The sample is drawn from a study of T cells in Graves' hyperthyroidism and ophthalmopathy (dated by TCRdb to between 2018 and 2020). In terms of the full investigation: Peripheral blood was collected at initial diagnosis, before any treatment. To identify distinguishing TCR V-J signatures, a discovery cohort of 95 to 100 patients was used, comprising 40 to 45 with Graves' ophthalmopathy and 57 with stable Graves' hyperthyroidism. An independent validation cohort of around 19 hyperthyroidism patients and 17 patients who later progressed to ophthalmopathy tested prospective prediction of ophthalmopathy. In several Graves' hyperthyroidism patients, the study also compared T-cell repertoires from thyroid tissue with T-cell repertoires from blood. After sampling, hyperthyroidism patients received methimazole starting at 30 mg daily, and ophthalmopathy patients received high-dose intravenous methylprednisolone. The roughly 90 discovery patients were divided at random into training and test sets in a 7:3 ratio. The paper reports TCR Vbeta CDR3 sequencing of roughly 140 peripheral blood samples: around 45 ophthalmopathy, 70 to 85 hyperthyroidism and approximately 17 progressor patients.

What the work shows at the level of the full study, not this receptor alone: A model built on a 13 V-J signature distinguished ophthalmopathy from stable hyperthyroidism, reaching about 88% sensitivity and under 84% specificity in cross-validation and 80%/75% in testing. During validation, the model predicted progression to ophthalmopathy a median of approximately 6 months ahead of onset, with almost 71% sensitivity and roughly 72% specificity. No statistical method was used to set the sample size in advance, and investigators knew the group allocation. Most expanded thyroid clonotypes (frequency above 0.001) were also detected in blood, suggesting blood repertoires may reflect thyroid immune responses.

V trim: 6 bases; J trim: 6 bases; unmatched bases: 9. The cysteine opens and the phenylalanine closes a CDR3 of 13 amino acids. Only CDR3 DNA remains: 39 bases, in frame from the first base. CDR1 and CDR2 (SQVTM, ANQGSEA) derive from the germline V gene. This chain is built from TRBV29-1 and TRBJ1-2, with TRBD1 identical over 8 junction bases. The specimen sequenced was blood. This clonotype was obtained from a young woman with Graves' hyperthyroidism. The CDR3 here reads CSVGDRGLDGYTF. The bases are TGCAGCGTCGGTGACAGGGGCCTGGATGGCTACACCTTC.